This TCR beta chain was documented in a study of cytomegalovirus exposure and HLA in healthy donors. PCR was performed using 60 Vbeta and 13 Jbeta primers. TCRdb keeps only in-frame clones here, not all; method: immunoSEQ multiplex PCR. This sample has tens of thousands of clones, with 75% to 85% found just once. This clone was seen a few times. The CDR3 is made up of 14 amino acids. Germline CDR1 is GTSNPN and CDR2 is SVGIG (reference sequence). Trimming took off 3 bases at V and 0 bases at J, with 9 bases between the two ends. The TCR comes from a male donor in good health and CMV-seronegative. The V gene is TRBV30, the J gene TRBJ1-5, with a possible D match to TRBD1 (6 bases). Sequenced: PBMCs. The CDR3 DNA reads TGTGCCTGGAGACAGGGCCTTAGCAATCAGCCCCAGCATTTT. Protein: CAWRQGLSNQPQHF.